This T cell receptor (beta chain) comes out of a study of CD8 T cells in ankylosing spondylitis (dated by TCRdb to the late 2010s). Some background on the complete study: To find TCR variants linked to disease, the study profiled T cell receptor beta repertoires in ankylosing spondylitis patients and healthy donors. In total, the full study cohort was made up of about 110 healthy donors and 25 or so ankylosing spondylitis patients. Peripheral blood was sampled, and synovial fluid was also collected from ankylosing spondylitis patients.

This clonotype has more than one count but fewer than ten. The antigen it recognizes is unknown. No qualities accompany the bases; no much larger clone lies one base away. Sequencer: Illumina HiSeq 2500. TCR beta libraries were prepared by quantitative 5'-RACE with molecular barcodes. In the source study's methods: A new computational method, built on a probabilistic model of VDJ rearrangement, was used to identify disease-linked TCR variants. TCRdb passed the public sequencing reads through fastp at Q25 and MiXCR, retaining productive beta sequences. Rows merge per CDR3 protein into single entries with the most common DNA and genes. The V and J calls come from TCRdb's annotation, not from the publication. Within this sample are over 600,000 distinct CDR3 sequences, with over 15% of them counted one time only. Jointly, the top ten make up 15% to 20% of the sample. Trimming costs V 4 bases and J 5 bases, and their ends lie 12 bases apart. The CDR3 sequence holds 13 residues, the cysteine and phenylalanine included. CDR3 DNA is the only sequence kept; it has 39 bases, read in frame from the first base. The germline V gene sets CDR1 to SGHDT and CDR2 to YYEEEE.

Overall results and qualifications from the work: In peripheral blood, the disease-linked clones were found at relatively low frequencies and had a CD8+ phenotype. A TCR beta motif of fewer than 10 highly homologous amino acid variants appeared characteristic of blood from ankylosing spondylitis patients. Some TCR beta motif variants had previously been reported in synovial fluid and blood of reactive arthritis patients, which suggested common disease-initiation mechanisms. The disease-linked clones were reported to be significantly enriched in matched synovial fluid samples from ankylosing spondylitis patients.

Sequencing was carried out using blood, either unsorted or a sorted T cell fraction (not recorded which). This TCR derives from a male donor with ankylosing spondylitis. In this chain, TRBV5-6 is recombined with TRBJ2-5; tentative D gene TRBD2, with 6 bases matching. The CDR3 reads CASSRTMAETQYF. The DNA sequence is given as TGTGCCAGCAGCAGGACTATGGCGGAGACCCAGTACTTC.